This TCR beta chain was found in a study of blood T cell repertoires in COVID-19. About the research overall: From the United States, Italy and Spain came samples of acute and convalescent COVID-19. PBMCs, B-cell-depleted T cells, or T cells were the source of the cDNA or gDNA that made up the material.

Source study methods: Amplification of reference gene primers provided the estimated nucleated cell counts. Assay: immunoSEQ multiplex PCR; the TCRdb copy retains only in-frame clones and omits some. The V and J calls and clone size were taken over from that table, and D and trimming were inferred from the DNA. Seen here are around 250,000 clones, approximately 80% observed once, and the top ten hold around 9.2%. Germline V gene sequence: CDR1 SGHRS, CDR2 YFSETQ. This CDR3 comprises 14 residues. V was clipped by 2 bases and J by 8 bases; unmatched bases: 6. The sequence derives from a human donor in a cohort sampled during active COVID-19. The sequenced material came from peripheral blood. The rearrangement uses TRBV5-1 and TRBJ2-1; 8 bases are a match to TRBD2. The CDR3 DNA sequence: TGCGCCAGCAGCTTCCGACTAGCGCCTGATGAGCAGTTCTTC. Its translation: CASSFRLAPDEQFF.